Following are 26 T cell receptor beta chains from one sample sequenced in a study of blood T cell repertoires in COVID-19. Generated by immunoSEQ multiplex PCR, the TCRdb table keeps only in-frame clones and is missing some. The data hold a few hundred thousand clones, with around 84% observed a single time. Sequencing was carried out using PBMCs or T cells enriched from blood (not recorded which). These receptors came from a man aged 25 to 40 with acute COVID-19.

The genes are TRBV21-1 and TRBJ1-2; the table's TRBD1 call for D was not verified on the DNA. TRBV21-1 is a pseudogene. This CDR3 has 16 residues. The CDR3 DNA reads TGTGCCAGCAGCCCCTCACGACGGGGGACAGGTGATGGCTACACCTTC. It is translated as CASSPSRRGTGDGYTF.

The CDR3: CASSLKTAAKNTEAFF. CDR3 bases: TGTGCCAGCAGTTTAAAGACAGCCGCAAAGAACACTGAAGCTTTCTTT. V usage is TRBV27 and J usage is TRBJ1-1, with D possibly being TRBD1 (5 bases). The CDR3 contains 16 residues. V was shortened by 2 bases and J by 1 base, with 14 bases between the two germline ends. Per germline, CDR1 MNHEY and CDR2 SMNVEV (reference sequence).

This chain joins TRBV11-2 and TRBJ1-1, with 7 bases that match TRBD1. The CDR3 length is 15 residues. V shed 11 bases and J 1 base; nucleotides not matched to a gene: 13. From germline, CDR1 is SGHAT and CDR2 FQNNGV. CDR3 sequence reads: CAALPGGMGNTEAFF. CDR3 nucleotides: TGTGCCGCCCTCCCAGGGGGAATGGGGAACACTGAAGCTTTCTTT.

The CDR3 loop is CASSLSGQGIGEQFF. CDR3 nucleotide sequence: TGTGCCAGCAGTTTAAGTGGACAGGGGATCGGCGAGCAGTTCTTC. The J gene is TRBJ2-1, the V gene TRBV27, with 9 nucleotides matching TRBD1. J gave up 10 bases and V 2 bases, and 9 bases lay outside the gene matches. The CDR3 consists of 15 residues. Per the germline V gene, CDR1 is MNHEY and CDR2 is SMNVEV (reference sequence).

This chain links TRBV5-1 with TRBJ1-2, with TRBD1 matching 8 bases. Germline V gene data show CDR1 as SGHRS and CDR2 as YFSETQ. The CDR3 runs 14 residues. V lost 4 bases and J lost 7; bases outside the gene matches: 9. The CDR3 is CASSPEATGVGYTF. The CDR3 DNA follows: TGCGCCAGCAGCCCAGAAGCGACAGGGGTTGGCTACACCTTC.

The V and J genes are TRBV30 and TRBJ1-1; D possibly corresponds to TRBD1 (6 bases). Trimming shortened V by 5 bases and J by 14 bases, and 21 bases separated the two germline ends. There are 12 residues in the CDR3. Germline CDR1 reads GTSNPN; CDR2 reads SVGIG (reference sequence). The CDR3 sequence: CAWLEGGRESFF. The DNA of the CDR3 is TGTGCCTGGCTGGAGGGGGGGCGCGAGTCCTTCTTT.

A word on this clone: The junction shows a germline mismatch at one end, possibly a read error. CDR3 sequence: CASSIPGQSNYGYTF. CDR3 nucleotide sequence: TGTGCAAGTAGTATTCCAGGCCAGTCGAACTATGGCTACACCTTC. The chain combines TRBV19 with TRBJ1-2; D not certain. Germline CDR1 is LNHDA and CDR2 is SQIVND (reference sequence). This CDR3 comprises 15 residues.

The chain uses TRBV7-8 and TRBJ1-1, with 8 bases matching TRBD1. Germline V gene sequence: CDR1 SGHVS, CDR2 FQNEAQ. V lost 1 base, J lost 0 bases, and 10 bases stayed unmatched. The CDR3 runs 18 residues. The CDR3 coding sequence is TGTGCCAGCAGCTTAGGGGCAGGGGGCCTTAGCATGAACACTGAAGCTTTCTTT. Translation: CASSLGAGGLSMNTEAFF.

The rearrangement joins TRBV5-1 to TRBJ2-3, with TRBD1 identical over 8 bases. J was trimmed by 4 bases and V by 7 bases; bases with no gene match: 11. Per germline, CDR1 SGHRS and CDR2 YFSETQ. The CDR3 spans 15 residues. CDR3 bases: TGCGCCAGCGGAAAGACAGGGGAGTACGCAGATACGCAGTATTTT. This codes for CASGKTGEYADTQYF.

In DNA form, the CDR3 reads TGTGCCAGCAGAAAAGACAGGGTGGGCTACGAGCAGTACGTC. Translating gives CASRKDRVGYEQYV. The chain carries TRBV28 and TRBJ2-7; TRBD1 agrees at 7 bases. V lost 6 bases, J lost 3 bases, and 8 bases stayed unmatched. Germline V gives CDR1 MDHEN, CDR2 SYDVKM. There are 14 residues in the CDR3.

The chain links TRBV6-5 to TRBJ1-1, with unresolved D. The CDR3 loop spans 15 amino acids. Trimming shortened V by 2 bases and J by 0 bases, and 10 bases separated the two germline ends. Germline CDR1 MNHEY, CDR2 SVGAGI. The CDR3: CASSYEVPMNTEAFF. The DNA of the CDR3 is TGTGCCAGCAGTTACGAGGTCCCCATGAACACTGAAGCTTTCTTT.

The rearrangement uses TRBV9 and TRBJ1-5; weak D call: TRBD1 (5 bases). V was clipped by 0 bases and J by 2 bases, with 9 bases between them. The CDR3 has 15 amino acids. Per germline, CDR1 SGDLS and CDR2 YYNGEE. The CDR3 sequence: CASSVEGEGNQPQHF. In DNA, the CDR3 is TGTGCCAGCAGCGTAGAAGGGGAGGGCAATCAGCCCCAGCATTTT.

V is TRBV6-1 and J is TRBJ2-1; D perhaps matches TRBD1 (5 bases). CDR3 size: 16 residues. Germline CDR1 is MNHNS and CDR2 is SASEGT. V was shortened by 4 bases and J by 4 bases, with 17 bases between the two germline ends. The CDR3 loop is CASSGMTEKNYNEQFF. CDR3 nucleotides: TGTGCCAGCAGTGGAATGACAGAGAAAAATTACAATGAGCAGTTCTTC.

The CDR3 loop is CATSVTGGRTDTQYF. The CDR3 DNA is TGTGCCACCAGTGTCACAGGGGGCCGAACAGATACGCAGTATTTT. The chain employs TRBV24-1 and TRBJ2-3; 9 bases fit TRBD1. Trimming took 5 bases from V and 3 from J; bases not matched to a gene: 5. This CDR3 is 15 amino acids long. The germline gives CDR1 KGHDR, CDR2 SFDVKD.

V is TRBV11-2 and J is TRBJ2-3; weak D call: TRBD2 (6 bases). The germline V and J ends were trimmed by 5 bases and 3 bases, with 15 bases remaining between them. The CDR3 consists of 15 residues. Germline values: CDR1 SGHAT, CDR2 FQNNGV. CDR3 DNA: TGTGCCAGCAGCCTTCGCACTAGCTTTACAGATACGCAGTATTTT. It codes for CASSLRTSFTDTQYF.

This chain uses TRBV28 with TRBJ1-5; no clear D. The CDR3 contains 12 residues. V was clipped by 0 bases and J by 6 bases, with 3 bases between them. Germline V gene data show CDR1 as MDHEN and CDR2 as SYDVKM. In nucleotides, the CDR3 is TGTGCCAGCAGTTTATGGGCTCAGCCCCAGCATTTT. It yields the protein CASSLWAQPQHF.

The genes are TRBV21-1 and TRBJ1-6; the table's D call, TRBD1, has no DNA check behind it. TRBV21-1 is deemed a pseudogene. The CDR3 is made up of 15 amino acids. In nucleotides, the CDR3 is TGTGCCAGCAGCAAAGAAGGAACAGGGAATTCACCCCTCCACTTT. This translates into CASSKEGTGNSPLHF.

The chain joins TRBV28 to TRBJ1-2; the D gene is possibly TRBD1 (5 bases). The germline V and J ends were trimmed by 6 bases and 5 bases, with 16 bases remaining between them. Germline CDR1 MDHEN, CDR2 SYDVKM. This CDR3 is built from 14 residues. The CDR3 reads CASSVLTPGYGYTF. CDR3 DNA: TGTGCCAGCAGCGTTCTTACTCCAGGGTATGGCTACACCTTC.

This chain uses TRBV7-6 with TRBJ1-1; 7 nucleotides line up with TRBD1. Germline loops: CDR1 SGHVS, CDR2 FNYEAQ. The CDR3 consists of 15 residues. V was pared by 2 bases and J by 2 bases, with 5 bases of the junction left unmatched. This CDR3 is CASSLSTGINTEAFF. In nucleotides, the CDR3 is TGTGCCAGCAGCTTATCGACAGGGATAAACACTGAAGCTTTCTTT.

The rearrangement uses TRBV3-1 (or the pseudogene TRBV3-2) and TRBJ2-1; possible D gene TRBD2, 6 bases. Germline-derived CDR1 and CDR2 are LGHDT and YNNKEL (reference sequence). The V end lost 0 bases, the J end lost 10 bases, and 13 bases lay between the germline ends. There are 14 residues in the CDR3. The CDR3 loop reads CASSQDLGRMEQFF. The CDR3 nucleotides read TGTGCCAGCAGCCAAGATCTCGGGAGAATGGAGCAGTTCTTC.

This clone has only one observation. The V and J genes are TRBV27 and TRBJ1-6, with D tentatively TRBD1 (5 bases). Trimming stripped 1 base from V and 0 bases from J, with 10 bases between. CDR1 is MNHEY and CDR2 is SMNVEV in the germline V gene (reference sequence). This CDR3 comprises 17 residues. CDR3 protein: CASSLFSRVSYNSPLHF. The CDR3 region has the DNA TGTGCCAGCAGTTTATTCTCCAGGGTCTCCTATAATTCACCCCTCCACTTT.

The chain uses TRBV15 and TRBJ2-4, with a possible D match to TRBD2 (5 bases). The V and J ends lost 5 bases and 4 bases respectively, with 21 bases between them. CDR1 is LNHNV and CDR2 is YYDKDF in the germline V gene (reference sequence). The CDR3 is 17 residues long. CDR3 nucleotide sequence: TGTGCCACCAGCCCCCCCGGTGGCTTCCCGGGAAAAAACATTCAGTACTTC. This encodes CATSPPGGFPGKNIQYF.

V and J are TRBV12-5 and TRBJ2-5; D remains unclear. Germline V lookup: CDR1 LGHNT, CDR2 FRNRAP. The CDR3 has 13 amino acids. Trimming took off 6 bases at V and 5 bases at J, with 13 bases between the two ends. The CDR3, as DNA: TGTGCTAGTGGCCTCTCGTCCCGGGAGACCCAGTACTTC. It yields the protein CASGLSSRETQYF.

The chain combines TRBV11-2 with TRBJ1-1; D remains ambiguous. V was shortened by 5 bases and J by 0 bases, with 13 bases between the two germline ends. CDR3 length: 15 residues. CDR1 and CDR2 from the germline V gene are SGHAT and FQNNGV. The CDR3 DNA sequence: TGTGCCAGCAGCCTTGTTTCGGGGATGAACACTGAAGCTTTCTTT. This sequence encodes CASSLVSGMNTEAFF. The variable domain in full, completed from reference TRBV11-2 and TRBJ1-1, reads EAGVAQSPRYKIIEKRQSVAFWCNPISGHATLYWYQQILGQGPKLLIQFQNNGVVDDSQLPKDRFSAERLKGVDSTLKIQPAKLEDSAVYLCASSLVSGMNTEAFFGQGTRLTVV.

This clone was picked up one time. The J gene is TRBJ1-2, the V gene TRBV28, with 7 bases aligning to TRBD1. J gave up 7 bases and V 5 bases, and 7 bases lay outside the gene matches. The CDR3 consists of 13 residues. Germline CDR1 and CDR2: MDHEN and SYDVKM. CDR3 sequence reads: CASSIGTAIGYTF. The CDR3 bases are TGTGCCAGCAGTATCGGGACAGCTATTGGCTACACCTTC.

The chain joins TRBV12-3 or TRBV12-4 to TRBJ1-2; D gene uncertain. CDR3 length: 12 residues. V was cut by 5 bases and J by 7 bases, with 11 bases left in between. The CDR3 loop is CASSHQAPGYTF. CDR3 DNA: TGTGCCAGCAGTCATCAGGCGCCTGGCTACACCTTC.